This entry is about one TCR beta chain. This sample is drawn from a study of blood T cell repertoires in COVID-19. Study context: Samples came from the United States, Italy and Spain, spanning acute and convalescent COVID-19. Sample material is recorded as cDNA or gDNA derived from T cells, B-cell-depleted T cells, or PBMCs.

Source study methods: Reference gene primer amplification gave nucleated cell count estimates. Clones were sequenced by immunoSEQ multiplex PCR, and TCRdb holds only the in-frame ones, with some missing. The V and J calls and clone size were taken over from that table, and D and trimming were inferred from the DNA. The sample carries tens of thousands of clones, under 90% recorded once. The V gene end was trimmed by 4 bases and the J gene end by 4 bases; junction bases not matched to a gene: 8. The V gene's germline CDR1 is SGHDN and CDR2 FVKESK. The CDR3 has 15 residues. V is TRBV14 and J is TRBJ1-1; TRBD1 matches at 8 bases. Input material: peripheral blood. The TCR originated in a human donor in a cohort sampled during active COVID-19. CDR3: CASSPWTGQGTEAFF. CDR3 nucleotide sequence: TGTGCCAGCAGCCCCTGGACAGGGCAGGGCACTGAAGCTTTCTTT. Full variable domain (missing parts from reference TRBV14 and TRBJ1-1): EAGVTQFPSHSVIEKGQTVTLRCDPISGHDNLYWYRRVMGKEIKFLLHFVKESKQDESGMPNNRFLAERTGGTYSTLKVQPAELEDSGVYFCASSPWTGQGTEAFFGQGTRLTVV.